This TCR beta chain was captured in a study of cytotoxic CD8 clonotypes in ibrutinib-treated CLL. CDR1 is SQVTM and CDR2 is ANQGSEA in the germline V gene. V gave up 3 bases and J gave up 5 bases, with 15 bases separating them. This CDR3 is built from 14 residues. Profiled with immunoSEQ multiplex PCR; TCRdb holds only in-frame clones, not every one. The table records around 160,000 clones, roughly four fifths of them present only once. The input for sequencing was PBMCs, taken after 12 months of ibrutinib treatment. This chain connects TRBV29-1 to TRBJ2-3; a possible D gene is TRBD2 (7 bases). The receptor's source is a human donor with chronic lymphocytic leukemia. The CDR3 loop is CSVEARGAVDTQYF. The CDR3, as DNA: TGCAGCGTTGAGGCCCGGGGGGCGGTAGATACGCAGTATTTT.